This T cell receptor beta chain was observed in a study of spatial heterogeneity in lung cancer. Study summary: Consistently, beta-chain sequences turned up in larger numbers than alpha-chain sequences did.

This clonotype was recorded at least ten times. Per the germline V gene, CDR1 is SGHNT and CDR2 is YYREEE (reference sequence). The length of the CDR3 is 17 residues. V was cut by 0 bases and J by 4 bases, with 16 bases left in between. Regarding time point: sample taken at primary tumor resection. Carried by each TCR cDNA molecule was a unique molecular identifier. One entry per CDR3 protein results from TCRdb running MiXCR on the 5' RACE reads. The table has 30,000 to 45,000 distinct CDR3 sequences, 3% to 3.5% seen once. The chain couples TRBV5-4 to TRBJ2-2; a weak D match, TRBD2 (5 bases). The sequence came from a male donor with early-stage non-small cell lung cancer. The sequencing used normal lung tissue next to the tumor, collected at surgery. The CDR3 DNA is TGTGCCAGCAGCTTGGGACAATACTCTCTAGCCACCGGGGAGCTGTTTTTT. This translates into CASSLGQYSLATGELFF.